The 20 T cell receptor beta chains presented below share a single source sample, sequenced in a study of T cells in women clearing cervical HPV infection. Repertoires were generated with immunoSEQ multiplex PCR, while TCRdb's copy carries only in-frame clones and drops some. The table lists under 40,000 clones. Input material: blood buffy coat. The receptors were sampled from a woman between 18 and 75 years old with a cervical HPV16 infection that either progressed to CIN3+ or cleared (not recorded which).

Partial CDR3 DNA: TGTGCCAGCAAGCAAAGGGACAGCACAACTAATGAAAAG. Amino acid sequence: CASKQRDSTTNEK. The full-length CDR3 reads as CASKQRDSTTNEKLFF. The chain has TRBV18 and TRBJ2-2, with 7 bases identical to TRBD1. The sequence runs out 3 residues before the end of the CDR3; the remainder is reconstructed from the germline J gene. The CDR3 has 16 amino acids. Germline loops: CDR1 KGHSH, CDR2 LQKENI.

In the case of this clone: The CDR3 end lies 3 residues beyond the end of the read and is filled in from the germline J gene. The rearrangement joins TRBV7-9 to TRBJ1-4; TRBD1 agrees at 8 bases. The V segment lost 4 bases and the J segment 8 bases; nucleotides outside the gene matches: 9. In germline, CDR1 is SEHNR, CDR2 FQNEAQ (reference sequence). The CDR3 consists of 15 residues. CDR3 sequence reads: CASSSDRGIGEKLFF. Incomplete CDR3 DNA: TGTGCCAGCAGCTCAGACAGGGGTATAGGCGAAAAA.

On this clone itself: The read gets to within 3 residues of the CDR3 end, and the germline J gene fills in the rest. This chain links TRBV7-9 with TRBJ2-2; a weak D match, TRBD1 (5 bases). The CDR3 runs to 14 residues. Germline lookup yields CDR1 SEHNR and CDR2 FQNEAQ (reference sequence). The sequenced part of the CDR3 DNA is TGTGCCAGCAGCCCTAGGGGAAGTAATGAAAAG. Amino acids: CASSPRGSNEK. The entire CDR3 protein is CASSPRGSNEKLFF.

As concerns this clone: The sequenced fragment ends 3 residues before the CDR3 boundary, so the rest is inferred from the germline J gene. The gene calls are TRBV20-1 and TRBJ2-3; no clear D gene. Germline V gives CDR1 DFQATT, CDR2 SNEGSKA (reference sequence). This CDR3 has 15 residues. Trimming removed 3 bases from V and 5 bases from J, with 18 bases in between. CDR3 in amino acids: CSASLPHAAKDTQYF. CDR3 bases read: TGCAGTGCTAGTCTCCCTCATGCGGCGAAAGATACG.

A remark on this clone: The observed sequence ends 3 residues before the CDR3 terminus, with the missing tail filled in from the germline J gene. The chain recombines TRBV5-1 with TRBJ1-2; possible D gene TRBD1, 6 bases. Germline assignment: CDR1 SGHRS and CDR2 YFSETQ. There are 12 residues in the CDR3. The CDR3 bases that were read are TGCGCCAGCAGCCCCAGGGGCGAGAGC. Amino acid sequence: CASSPRGES. The whole CDR3 is CASSPRGESYTF.

On this clone itself: The missing CDR3 end, 3 residues past where the read stops, is filled in from the germline J gene. The chain combines TRBV4-1 with TRBJ2-3, with 10 nucleotides matching TRBD2. Trimming at V came to 0 bases and at J to 6 bases, leaving 9 bases not matched to a gene. The V gene's germline CDR1 is MGHRA and CDR2 YSYEKL. This CDR3 contains 17 residues. The CDR3 region is CASSQDGSGGAYDTQYF. The DNA read from the CDR3 is TGCGCCAGCAGCCAAGATGGGAGCGGGGGGGCATATGATACG.

On this clone: The read comes to an end 3 residues before the CDR3 does, leaving the germline J gene to fill in the end. The chain joins TRBV7-2 to TRBJ2-4; 7 bases map to TRBD1. This CDR3 is built from 13 residues. In germline, CDR1 is SGHTA, CDR2 FQGNSA. The CDR3: CASSSQGNYGQYF. The CDR3 DNA, read in part, is TGTGCCAGCAGCTCACAGGGGAACTATGGT.

Remarks on this clone: The CDR3 extends 3 residues past the end of the read, so its final part is completed from the germline J gene. The chain joins TRBV2 to TRBJ2-1; D uncertain. Trimming stripped 6 bases from V and 6 bases from J, with 15 bases between. Germline V gives CDR1 SNHLY, CDR2 FYNNEI. The CDR3 sequence is 14 residues long. CDR3 DNA (partial): TGTGCCAGCAGAGTACGAGAGAGCATCAATGAG. Residues: CASRVRESINE. The full CDR3 is CASRVRESINEQFF.

With respect to this clone: The read finishes 3 residues shy of the CDR3 end, and the germline J gene is used to complete it. The rearrangement uses TRBV7-9 and TRBJ2-3, with TRBD2 as a possible D gene (5 bases). Germline V gene data show CDR1 as SEHNR and CDR2 as FQNEAQ (reference sequence). Trimming removed 2 bases at V and 6 bases at J, with 9 bases between. The CDR3 contains 13 residues. This CDR3 reads CASSLSSGDTQYF. Partial CDR3 DNA: TGTGCCAGCAGCTTAAGTTCGGGGGATACG.

Note on this clone: The DNA ends 3 residues before the CDR3 does, and the rest of the CDR3 is filled in from the germline J gene. The rearrangement uses TRBV28 and TRBJ2-3; D unresolved. The germline V gene encodes CDR1 MDHEN and CDR2 SYDVKM. The V end was cut by 10 bases, the J end by 0 bases, with 5 bases between. This CDR3 is 11 amino acids long. This CDR3 reads CATHSTDTQYF. CDR3 DNA, as far as it was read: TGTGCCACCCATAGCACAGATACG.

A note on this clone: The junction and the germline gene differ at one end; a read error may be behind it. The sequence runs out 3 residues before the end of the CDR3; the remainder is reconstructed from the germline J gene. V usage is TRBV7-7 and J usage is TRBJ2-3; 8 nucleotides line up with TRBD1. From germline, CDR1 is SSHAT and CDR2 FNYEAQ (reference sequence). This CDR3 is built from 14 residues. Here the CDR3 reads CASSQGAVADTQYF. The DNA read from the CDR3 is TGTGCTAGCAGCCAGGGGGCTGTAGCAGATACG.

For this clone: The read ends 3 residues early relative to the CDR3; the germline J gene fills the gap. V is TRBV20-1 and J is TRBJ2-5, with D possibly matching TRBD2 (7 bases). The V end lost 0 bases, the J end lost 7 bases, and 18 bases lay between the germline ends. The CDR3 extends over 15 amino acids. Per germline, CDR1 DFQATT and CDR2 SNEGSKA (reference sequence). The CDR3 bases that were read are TGCAGTGCTAGAGATCCCCTCGGGGGGCGGGTGACC. Residues: CSARDPLGGRVT. The entire CDR3 sequence reads CSARDPLGGRVTQYF.

A word on this clone: The sequence runs out 3 residues before the end of the CDR3; the remainder is reconstructed from the germline J gene. The genes are TRBV5-1 and TRBJ1-2, with 8 positions matching TRBD1. CDR1 and CDR2 (germline): SGHRS, YFSETQ. CDR3 length equals 15 residues. Unmatched junction bases numbered 6, after V lost 4 bases and J lost 1 base. The CDR3 DNA, read in part, is TGCGCCAGCAGCCTGACAGGGGAGGGTAACTATGGC. Its protein product is CASSLTGEGNYG. The whole CDR3 region reads CASSLTGEGNYGYTF.

Comment on this clone: The read comes to an end 3 residues before the CDR3 does, leaving the germline J gene to fill in the end. The rearrangement uses TRBV7-3 and TRBJ1-4; perhaps TRBD1 as D (6 bases). CDR3 length: 15 amino acids. CDR1 and CDR2 (germline): SGHTA, FQGTGA. Here the CDR3 reads CASSLKAGASSPLFF. The CDR3 DNA, read in part, is TGTGCCAGCAGCTTAAAGGCGGGGGCGAGTTCACCA.

In the case of this clone: The CDR3 extends 3 residues past the end of the read, so its final part is completed from the germline J gene. The V call is TRBV19, the J call TRBJ1-2; perhaps TRBD1 as D (5 bases). Germline loops: CDR1 LNHDA, CDR2 SQIVND (reference sequence). The CDR3 is 16 amino acids. CDR3 amino acids: CASSIDGTSGRGDYTF. The CDR3 DNA, read in part, is TGTGCCAGTAGTATAGATGGGACTAGCGGGAGAGGCGAC.

As for this clone: The CDR3 is cut off 3 residues early in the read; its end comes from the germline J gene. The rearrangement joins TRBV30 to TRBJ2-1, with 8 bases fitting TRBD2. The junction had 17 bases not matched to a gene; V was cut back by 1 base and J by 6 bases. Per germline, CDR1 GTSNPN and CDR2 SVGIG (reference sequence). This CDR3 is 18 amino acids long. CDR3 DNA, as far as it was read: TGTGCCTGGAGTGAGTGGGGGGCGTCCGGTGCGGGGGGCAATGAG. It encodes CAWSEWGASGAGGNE. The entire CDR3 protein is CAWSEWGASGAGGNEQFF.

A word on this clone: Read data end 3 residues before the CDR3 end; the end is taken from the germline J gene. The gene calls are TRBV7-9 and TRBJ2-2, with D tentatively TRBD1 (6 bases). This CDR3 region has 12 residues. Germline-derived CDR1 and CDR2 are SEHNR and FQNEAQ (reference sequence). The CDR3 DNA, read in part, is TGTGCCAGCAGCTTGGAGATACAGGGG. Its translation is CASSLEIQG. The entire CDR3 sequence reads CASSLEIQGLFF.

As concerns this clone: The CDR3 goes on 3 residues after the read ends, and that part is filled in from the germline J gene. This chain uses TRBV18 with TRBJ1-2, with 8 bases aligning to TRBD1. V gave up 3 bases and J gave up 3 bases; unmatched junction bases: 0. Germline V gives CDR1 KGHSH, CDR2 LQKENI. The CDR3 is made up of 13 amino acids. This CDR3 reads CASSPDRDYGYTF. The DNA read from the CDR3 is TGTGCCAGCTCACCGGACAGGGACTATGGC.

Note on this clone: The read comes to an end 3 residues before the CDR3 does, leaving the germline J gene to fill in the end. The chain has TRBV14 and TRBJ2-7, with 10 bases lining up with TRBD1. The trim removed 4 bases at V and 6 bases at J, leaving 9 bases unmatched. This CDR3 is built from 15 residues. Germline V gives CDR1 SGHDN, CDR2 FVKESK. The CDR3 loop is CASSPFAGTGVEQYF. CDR3 bases read: TGTGCCAGCAGCCCCTTTGCCGGGACAGGGGTCGAG.

A note on this clone: The read is 3 residues too short to cover the CDR3 end, so that end is filled in from the germline J gene. This chain connects TRBV29-1 to TRBJ1-1; maybe TRBD1 (6 bases). V shed 6 bases and J shed 4 bases, with 15 bases lying between them. The CDR3 runs to 13 residues. CDR1 and CDR2 from the germline V gene are SQVTM and ANQGSEA. The part of the CDR3 DNA that was read is TGCAGCGTGGAACGGGGGGCGGTCACTGAA. The encoded protein is CSVERGAVTE. The whole CDR3 region reads CSVERGAVTEAFF.